The subject of this entry is one T cell receptor beta chain. The sample is drawn from a study of blood T cell repertoires in COVID-19. Study context: Italy, Spain and the United States were the sources of the convalescent and acute COVID-19 samples.

Libraries were prepared by immunoSEQ multiplex PCR; TCRdb keeps only in-frame clonotypes and omits some of them. This table holds 150,000 or so clones, under 95% found once. Germline CDR1 SEHNR, CDR2 FQNEAQ (reference sequence). Trimming removed 7 bases from V and 3 bases from J; junction bases left unmatched: 4. The length of the CDR3 is 14 residues. What was sequenced was peripheral blood. The receptor comes from a man in his sixties with active or convalescent COVID-19. This chain links TRBV7-9 with TRBJ1-4; 8 bases match TRBD1. For the CDR3, the DNA is TGTGCCAGCACAGGGGGCATAGCTAATGAAAAACTGTTTTTT. Translated, it gives CASTGGIANEKLFF.